This is a list of T cell receptor beta chains from one sample in a study of shared clonotypes between healthy human individuals. Sequencing used immunoSEQ multiplex PCR; TCRdb keeps in-frame clones, though not all of them. The table shows millions of clones, with just over 90% occurring only once. The sample was naive CD4+ T cells sorted from blood. The receptors shown here come from a man between 18 and 29 years old in good health. CDR3s include the opening cysteine and the closing phenylalanine or tryptophan. The D gene is left open where the match is weak. A row's size may be missing; if present it is once, few, many or a size class.

DNA,CDR3,D,size,J,length,V
TGTGCCAGCAGCCAAGTAGTTAGCGGGGGCCAAGAGACCCAGTACTTC,CASSQVVSGGQETQYF,TRBD2,-,TRBJ2-5,16,TRBV4-2
TGTGCCAGCAGCTTATGGTTGCTGGCCAAAAACATTCAGTACTTC,CASSLWLLAKNIQYF,-,once,TRBJ2-4,15,TRBV11-2
TGCGCCAGCAGCCAAGTTAGGGGATTGGGGCAGGGGGCGGCCGAGCAGTACTTC,CASSQVRGLGQGAAEQYF,TRBD1,-,TRBJ2-7,18,TRBV4-1
TGCGCCAGCAGTCAAGGTCGGGCTAAACAAGAGACCCAGTACTTC,CASSQGRAKQETQYF,-,-,TRBJ2-5,15,TRBV23-1
TGTGCCAGCTCACCACAGGGTGGGAACACTGAAGCTTTCTTT,CASSPQGGNTEAFF,-,-,TRBJ1-1,14,TRBV18
TGTGCCAGCTCACAAGGACTCAACACTGAAGCTTTCTTT,CASSQGLNTEAFF,-,-,TRBJ1-1,13,TRBV18
TGTGCCATCAGTGGACAGCGGGCCTTCACAGATACGCAGTATTTT,CAISGQRAFTDTQYF,-,-,TRBJ2-3,15,TRBV10-3
TGTGCCATCAACCAAAAGCAGACAGGGAACGAGCAGTTCTTC,CAINQKQTGNEQFF,TRBD1,-,TRBJ2-1,14,TRBV10-3
TGTGCCAGCAGCTATGGCTCTGGGGCCAACGTCCTGACTTTC,CASSYGSGANVLTF,-,-,TRBJ2-6,14,TRBV5-5
TGTGCCAGCAACAGGAGGGAGTCCTACGAGCAGTACTTC,CASNRRESYEQYF,-,-,TRBJ2-7,13,TRBV5-6
TGTGCCAGCAGCTCTGGGGTCCACAATGAGCAGTTCTTC,CASSSGVHNEQFF,-,-,TRBJ2-1,13,TRBV7-9
TGTGCCAGCAGGGGGGGTGGAGATACGCAGTATTTT,CASRGGGDTQYF,-,-,TRBJ2-3,12,TRBV2
TGTGCCTGGAGTCCTCTAACGGGGGATACGCAGTATTTT,CAWSPLTGDTQYF,-,-,TRBJ2-3,13,TRBV30
TGCAGCGTTGAAGTATGGGGTCAGCACACTGAAGCTTTCTTT,CSVEVWGQHTEAFF,-,once,TRBJ1-1,14,TRBV29-1
TGTGCCAGTAGTATACAGGGGGACTATGGCTACACCTTC,CASSIQGDYGYTF,TRBD1,-,TRBJ1-2,13,TRBV19
TGTGCCAGCAGCTTGATGACTAGCTCGCCAGATACGCAGTATTTT,CASSLMTSSPDTQYF,TRBD2,-,TRBJ2-3,15,TRBV7-2
TGTGCCGGCAGGAAGACAGAGCAATTCTCCTACGAGCAGTACTTC,CAGRKTEQFSYEQYF,-,once,TRBJ2-7,15,TRBV28
TGTGCCAGCAGCTTAGTTGAGGGGCCGGCTGAAGCTTTCTTT,CASSLVEGPAEAFF,-,-,TRBJ1-1,14,TRBV7-9
TGTGCCTGGAAAAGGTTAGGAGGGGGAACAGATACGCAGTATTTT,CAWKRLGGGTDTQYF,-,-,TRBJ2-3,15,TRBV30
TGTGCCAGCAGCTTCCCTTCGGGGACCCAGTACTTC,CASSFPSGTQYF,-,-,TRBJ2-5,12,TRBV27
TGTGCCAGCAAGAAGGAGGGGACAAGGGTCGGCGAGCAGTACTTC,CASKKEGTRVGEQYF,-,-,TRBJ2-7,15,TRBV7-2
TGTGCCATCAGTGAGCCCCTCCACCTGGCAGGAGTTTATGGCTACACCTTC,CAISEPLHLAGVYGYTF,-,once,TRBJ1-2,17,TRBV10-3
TGCGCCAGCAGCTTGGAGTGGGGGGCCCTCGAGACCCAGTACTTC,CASSLEWGALETQYF,-,-,TRBJ2-5,15,TRBV5-1
TGTGCCAGCAGCATCGGGACTAGCTCCAATGAGCAGTTCTTC,CASSIGTSSNEQFF,TRBD2,-,TRBJ2-1,14,TRBV9
TGTGCCAGCAGCCAAGGAGGATACTATGGCTACACCTTC,CASSQGGYYGYTF,-,few,TRBJ1-2,13,TRBV16
TGTGCCAGCAGCTTACTCAACAAGAACACTGAAGCTTTCTTT,CASSLLNKNTEAFF,-,-,TRBJ1-1,14,TRBV7-9
TGTGCCAGCAGTACCCCAGGTAGCGGGTCGCCAGATACGCAGTATTTT,CASSTPGSGSPDTQYF,TRBD2,-,TRBJ2-3,16,TRBV28
TGCGCCAGCAGAGAGGACAGGGGGCCCACCGGGGAGCTGTTTTTT,CASREDRGPTGELFF,TRBD1,-,TRBJ2-2,15,TRBV10-1
TGTGCCAGCAGTGAAGCGCTTCGGGTTGGAGCGGGAGGCGAGCAGTACTTC,CASSEALRVGAGGEQYF,TRBD2,-,TRBJ2-7,17,TRBV6-1
TGTGCCAGCAGTTACTCGGGGGGGCGGGAGACCCAGTACTTC,CASSYSGGRETQYF,-,-,TRBJ2-5,14,TRBV6-5
TGTGCCAGTAGCCGGCAGGGCGCGAACACCGGGGAGCTGTTTTTT,CASSRQGANTGELFF,-,-,TRBJ2-2,15,TRBV19
TGTGCCAGTAGCCCCGGAGGGGACAACAATCAGCCCCAGCATTTT,CASSPGGDNNQPQHF,-,-,TRBJ1-5,15,TRBV19
TGTGCCAGCAGCCAAGAGTCCAGGGCCGGGGAGCTGTTTTTT,CASSQESRAGELFF,-,-,TRBJ2-2,14,TRBV14
TGTGCCAGCACGAGGGGAGGGGCCGGGGATACGCAGTATTTT,CASTRGGAGDTQYF,TRBD2,-,TRBJ2-3,14,TRBV6-6
TGTGCCAGCAGCCCTCGGACTAGCGGGAGTCTAAGTACCGGGGAGCTGTTTTTT,CASSPRTSGSLSTGELFF,TRBD2,-,TRBJ2-2,18,TRBV9
TGTGCCAGCAGCTCTCAAACAAAGCAGGGGGTACCAGATACGCAGTATTTT,CASSSQTKQGVPDTQYF,TRBD1,-,TRBJ2-3,17,TRBV7-9
TGTGCCAGCAGCTGGGGTCGAACAGATACGCAGTATTTT,CASSWGRTDTQYF,-,once,TRBJ2-3,13,TRBV7-9
TGTGCCAGCAGCTTAGCCGGGGGGTATGAGCAGTTCTTC,CASSLAGGYEQFF,TRBD2,-,TRBJ2-1,13,TRBV7-9
TGTGCCAGCAGTGCGTTGGCGACCGCGGATGGCTACACCTTC,CASSALATADGYTF,-,-,TRBJ1-2,14,TRBV2
TGTGCCAGCAGTAATCAGGGAATGGGGTACACTGAAGCTTTCTTT,CASSNQGMGYTEAFF,-,-,TRBJ1-1,15,TRBV28
TGTGCCAGTAGTATAGATCAGGGCAGGAATCAGCCCCAGCATTTT,CASSIDQGRNQPQHF,-,-,TRBJ1-5,15,TRBV19
TGTGCCAGCAGTTACCGCGAAGAGACCCAGTACTTC,CASSYREETQYF,-,-,TRBJ2-5,12,TRBV6-6
TGTGCCAGCACGGTCAGGGAGGAGGCCGGGGAGCTGTTTTTT,CASTVREEAGELFF,-,-,TRBJ2-2,14,TRBV2
TGTGCCTGGAGTGACAGAGACAATCAGCCCCAGCATTTT,CAWSDRDNQPQHF,-,-,TRBJ1-5,13,TRBV30
TGTGCCAGCAGGTCACCCGGGGTAAAACTCACAGATACGCAGTATTTT,CASRSPGVKLTDTQYF,-,-,TRBJ2-3,16,TRBV7-2
TGCAGCGTCAGAACCGGGACAGGGGGATACGAGCAGTACTTC,CSVRTGTGGYEQYF,TRBD1,once,TRBJ2-7,14,TRBV29-1
TGCGCCAGCAGCGGGGACGGCTCCTACGAGCAGTACTTC,CASSGDGSYEQYF,-,-,TRBJ2-7,13,TRBV5-1
TGTGCCAGCAGTCTACTGGAAGAGAATTCACCCCTCCACTTT,CASSLLEENSPLHF,-,-,TRBJ1-6,14,TRBV6-6
TGTGCCAGCAGTTATGGGGCATATGGCTACACCTTC,CASSYGAYGYTF,-,-,TRBJ1-2,12,TRBV6-5
TGTGCCAGCTCACCGAGACAGGGTTCCCGCACAGATACGCAGTATTTT,CASSPRQGSRTDTQYF,TRBD1,-,TRBJ2-3,16,TRBV18
TGTGCCAGCAGTGAGGCAGGCAGCCACGAGCAGTACTTC,CASSEAGSHEQYF,-,-,TRBJ2-7,13,TRBV25-1
TGCGCCAGCAGTGAGCTTTCTAGCGGGAGGGCATCCTACAATGAGCAGTTCTTC,CASSELSSGRASYNEQFF,TRBD2,once,TRBJ2-1,18,TRBV10-2
TGCGCCAGCAGCCAGAGGACCGGGGGGAACACTGAAGCTTTCTTT,CASSQRTGGNTEAFF,-,-,TRBJ1-1,15,TRBV4-1
TGCGCCAGCAGCCCTGGGACAGGGGAGGGTTTAAACTATGGCTACACCTTC,CASSPGTGEGLNYGYTF,TRBD1,-,TRBJ1-2,17,TRBV4-1
TGTGCCAGCAGCTATAGGGCGTCAGGCGAGACCCAGTACTTC,CASSYRASGETQYF,-,-,TRBJ2-5,14,TRBV7-3